This TCR beta chain appears in the sequencing data of a study of radiation and T cells in renal cell carcinoma. Findings and limits, study-wide: Compared with controls, irradiated tumors had more, larger dominant CDR3 motifs. Top 100 clonotypes averaged about 54% in irradiated versus about 40% in nephrectomy-only tumors.

Stated treatment: treatment-naive control, cytoreductive nephrectomy. Clones were read by immunoSEQ multiplex PCR, and TCRdb kept only the in-frame ones, dropping some. This sample has more than 15,000 clones, with approximately 62% found just once. V gave up 0 bases and J gave up 2 bases, with 13 bases separating them. The germline V gene has CDR1 KGHSH and CDR2 LQKENI. CDR3 length: 16 amino acids. About this clone: Antigen: not known.

J is TRBJ1-2 and V is TRBV18, with D unresolved. This receptor was obtained from a man in his fifties or sixties with renal cell carcinoma. The sequences come from tumor tissue, collected from a patient whose treatment was nephrectomy without radiotherapy. The CDR3 is CASSPPVGWANYGYTF. The CDR3 DNA sequence: TGTGCCAGCTCACCACCCGTGGGATGGGCCAACTATGGCTACACCTTC.